The clone carrying this T cell receptor beta chain was detected a few times. Its specificity is not known. One base away lies a much larger clone, so this may be a sequencing read error. No conserved phenylalanine or tryptophan ends this CDR3, so it is likely a read error. This entry comes from a study of T cells in Graves' hyperthyroidism and ophthalmopathy. Notes on the study in general: Most clonotypes expanded in thyroid above 0.001 were likewise present in blood.

The diagnostic basis comprised clinical symptoms, serum thyroxine and TRAb, thyroid ultrasound and orbital computed tomography. V dropped 6 bases and J dropped 2 bases, with 13 bases sitting between them. This CDR3 contains 14 residues. CDR1 is SNHLY and CDR2 is FYNNEI in the germline V gene. Authors of the study amplified TCR beta CDR3 regions from RNA transcripts. The HTBI primer set was used in a first-round RT-PCR of the TCR CDR3. TCRdb processed the multiplex PCR reads anew with MiXCR; each CDR3 protein has one entry. Here the sample spans 460,000 or so distinct CDR3 sequences, around an eighth being singletons.

The V call is TRBV2, the J call TRBJ1-2; D gene unclear. The sequenced material came from blood. The sequence was obtained from a woman between 18 and 29 years old with Graves' hyperthyroidism. CDR3 sequence (DNA): TGTGCCAGCAGCCCACGTAGCCTGAACTATGGCTACACCCTC. It translates to CASSPRSLNYGYTL.